This T cell receptor beta chain appears in the sequencing data of a study of T cells after yellow fever vaccination (dated by TCRdb to between 2018 and 2020). As for the study more broadly: The SMART-Seq v4 Ultra Low Input RNA kit was used to prepare libraries from fractions with low cell numbers. To follow T-cell clones before and after primary and booster YFV17D yellow fever vaccination, bulk TCR alpha and beta repertoires were sequenced over time. Two healthy male donors made up the cohort, one aged 18 to 30 years and the other aged 30 to 39 years. Blood was collected at multiple timepoints before and after primary and secondary immunization, and bulk PBMC replicates and cell subsets were isolated. Overall results and qualifications from the work: Computational filtering was needed because FACS-sorted repertoires could contain abundant contaminating clonotypes from the bulk population. Most clones expanded after primary vaccination (almost 97% of CD4 and roughly 90% of CD8) were re-detected after the booster, suggesting that broad memory maintenance occurred. Because only a couple of donors were included in the study, the extent to which the findings can be generalized is limited. A small share of clonotypes occurred in both CD4 and CD8 compartments, likely arising from convergent recombination. Compared with the primary T-cell response, the secondary T-cell response was weaker but faster, peaking on day 5 rather than day 15.

V lost 4 bases and J lost 3 bases; the stretch between them is 13 bases long. As encoded in the germline V gene, CDR1 is LGHNA while CDR2 is YSLEER. The CDR3 runs 15 amino acids, cysteine and phenylalanine included. Only CDR3 DNA is held: 45 bases, read in frame from base 1. This specimen's treatment or condition label, per the study, means: live attenuated yellow fever vaccine strain. A standard Ficoll-Paque protocol was used to isolate PBMCs from peripheral blood. Dynabeads CD4 and CD8 positive selection kits were used to isolate the CD4 and CD8 T-cell fractions. TriZol was used to extract RNA from bulk PBMCs, CD4 and CD8 fractions, and dextramer-positive and dextramer-negative fractions. This clonotype was recorded at least ten times. This clone's antigen is unknown. One base away there is no much larger clone; base qualities are not given. Synthesis of TCR cDNA relied on 5'RACE template switching, a step that introduced a universal primer site along with unique molecular identifiers. Priming of cDNA synthesis was performed from both the TCR alpha and TCR beta constant segments. Library amplification involved two PCR steps, and the second step added sample barcodes and sequencing adapters. Sequencing of the libraries was done on either Illumina HiSeq 2500 (2x100 bp) or NovaSeq (2x150 bp). On the authors' methods: MIGEC handled demultiplexing of reads and collapsing into UMI consensus sequences, while MiXCR performed V(D)J alignment. Vaccine-responding clonotypes were identified with edgeR using replicate PBMC samples, with FDR below 0.01 and a log2 fold change above 5 up to day 15 being required. Each bulk clonotype was labeled CD4 or CD8 based on which sequenced repertoire, CD4 or CD8, contained the clonotype at higher abundance. The public reads were reprocessed in TCRdb via fastp at Q25 and MiXCR, keeping in-frame beta chains. Each CDR3 protein gets just one entry, which takes the most common genes and DNA from the rows behind it. These V and J calls originate from TCRdb's pipeline instead of the authors' own analysis. A total of approximately 110,000 distinct CDR3 sequences appear in this sample, approximately 8.4% of them only once. The ten largest clonotypes hold 25% of the sample.

This TCR was recovered from a man between 25 and 39 years old who received the YFV17D yellow fever vaccine. The sample consisted of CD8+ T cells sorted from PBMCs, taken 45 days after the yellow fever booster vaccination. Here the chain combines TRBV4-3 and TRBJ1-5, with the D gene not confidently named. The DNA is TGCGCCAGCAGCCTTGTACGGGGAAACAATCAGCCCCAGCATTTT. Translated, this gives CASSLVRGNNQPQHF.